The entry below gives a single T cell receptor beta chain sequence along with its context. Its cognate antigen is unknown. Noted time point: peripheral blood 6 weeks after treatment start. The cohort comprised individuals with locally advanced or metastatic urothelial carcinoma. Each patient gave between 1 and 8 samples of peripheral blood mononuclear cells, which were collected pretreatment and during treatment. CDR3 length: 15 residues. Germline CDR1 reads MDHEN; CDR2 reads SYDVKM. V shed 5 bases and J shed 0 bases, with 11 bases lying between them. Produced via immunoSEQ multiplex PCR; TCRdb's table is partial and in-frame only. Of more than 60,000 clones listed, about nine tenths are singletons. The sample belongs to a study of PD-L1 blockade in urothelial cancer. Background on the study: Analyzed time points were 3 weeks (second dose) and 6 weeks after therapy began. Study-wide results and limits: Pretreatment TCR clonality in blood under the median foretold superior survival.

The chain couples TRBV28 to TRBJ2-4; D remains unclear. Material: PBMCs, obtained around atezolizumab (anti-PD-L1) treatment. This TCR was sampled from a man in his 60s with urothelial cancer. CDR3 nucleotide sequence: TGTGCCAGCAGTCTCCCAGGCCTAGCCAAAAACATTCAGTACTTC. It is translated as CASSLPGLAKNIQYF.